A single sample gave rise to the 11 T cell receptor beta chains below, sequenced in a study of blood T cell repertoires in COVID-19. Clones were sequenced by immunoSEQ multiplex PCR, and TCRdb holds only the in-frame ones, with some missing. The repertoire holds roughly 200,000 clones, with around four fifths as singletons. The source material was peripheral blood. The receptors were sampled from a woman of 80 years or more with active or convalescent COVID-19.

This chain uses TRBV18 with TRBJ2-5; 15 bases fit TRBD2. The germline CDR1 and CDR2 sequences are KGHSH and LQKENI. The V gene end was trimmed by 3 bases and the J gene end by 1 base; junction bases not matched to a gene: 6. This CDR3 has 18 amino acids. CDR3 amino acids: CASSPGLAGGPSQETQYF. The CDR3 DNA sequence: TGTGCCAGCTCACCGGGACTAGCGGGGGGCCCCAGCCAAGAGACCCAGTACTTC.

The J gene is TRBJ2-5, the V gene TRBV5-1; 9 nucleotides agree with TRBD2. Germline V gene lookup returns CDR1 SGHRS and CDR2 YFSETQ. The CDR3 length is 17 residues. Trimming at V came to 0 bases and at J to 2 bases, leaving 8 bases not matched to a gene. In nucleotides, the CDR3 is TGCGCCAGCAGCTTGGGGCGGGGGGGCTCAGTTCAAGAGACCCAGTACTTC. Encoded protein: CASSLGRGGSVQETQYF.

The genes are TRBV20-1 and TRBJ1-2, with TRBD1 as a possible D gene (6 bases). Germline values: CDR1 DFQATT, CDR2 SNEGSKA (reference sequence). The V and J ends lost 3 bases and 8 bases respectively, with 13 bases between them. This CDR3 has 12 amino acids. CDR3: CSASTTGWGYTF. CDR3 DNA sequence: TGCAGTGCTAGTACAACAGGGTGGGGCTACACCTTC.

The chain is built from TRBV7-2 and TRBJ2-1; tentatively, D is TRBD2 (6 bases). CDR1 is SGHTA and CDR2 is FQGNSA in the germline V gene. The V gene lost 6 bases and the J gene lost 10 bases, with 19 bases spanning the gap. This CDR3 is 14 amino acids long. The CDR3 spells CASSGLMGFGEQFF. The CDR3, as DNA: TGTGCCAGCAGTGGACTAATGGGATTCGGAGAGCAGTTCTTC.

The CDR3 sequence is CASSELAGPQETQYF. DNA of the CDR3: TGTGCCAGCAGTGAACTAGCGGGCCCCCAAGAGACCCAGTACTTC. The chain couples TRBV6-1 to TRBJ2-5; 8 bases fit TRBD2. Germline V lookup: CDR1 MNHNS, CDR2 SASEGT. The CDR3 spans 15 residues. With 2 bases clipped from V and 1 base from J, the junction kept 3 bases outside the gene matches.

This chain uses TRBV9 with TRBJ2-1; D gene uncertain. The V and J ends lost 0 bases and 5 bases respectively, with 9 bases between them. The CDR3 runs 14 residues. Germline-derived CDR1 and CDR2 are SGDLS and YYNGEE. The CDR3 is CASSVALANNEQFF. The CDR3 nucleotides are TGTGCCAGCAGCGTAGCTTTGGCCAACAATGAGCAGTTCTTC. The full variable domain, in which reference TRBV9 and TRBJ2-1 provide the parts outside the CDR3, is DSGVTQTPKHLITATGQRVTLRCSPRSGDLSVYWYQQSLDQGLQFLIQYYNGEERAKGNILERFSAQQFPDLHSELNLSSLELGDSALYFCASSVALANNEQFFGPGTRLTVL.

The chain joins TRBV6-5 to TRBJ2-1; D is undetermined. This CDR3 is built from 13 residues. Between the trimmed V and J ends, which lost 6 bases and 6 bases, there was a span of 12 bases. CDR1 and CDR2 from the germline V gene are MNHEY and SVGAGI. The CDR3 here is CASSAGQRNEQFF. The CDR3 nucleotides are TGTGCCAGCAGCGCCGGTCAACGCAATGAGCAGTTCTTC.

The chain joins TRBV5-1 to TRBJ2-6; D is possibly TRBD2 (6 bases). Per the germline V gene, CDR1 is SGHRS and CDR2 is YFSETQ. There are 16 residues in the CDR3. V was cut by 4 bases and J by 0 bases, with 11 bases left in between. The CDR3 loop reads CASSLGLSSGANVLTF. CDR3 sequence (DNA): TGCGCCAGCAGCCTGGGACTGAGCTCTGGGGCCAACGTCCTGACTTTC.

The CDR3 sequence: CASNPGQSYNSPLHF. The CDR3 DNA reads as TGTGCCAGTAACCCCGGACAGTCTTATAATTCACCCCTCCACTTT. This chain uses TRBV19 with TRBJ1-6; possible D gene TRBD1, 6 bases. The germline V gene encodes CDR1 LNHDA and CDR2 SQIVND (reference sequence). Trimming left V 7 bases short and J 4 bases short, with 14 bases between. There are 15 residues in the CDR3.

This chain links TRBV28 with TRBJ2-6, with 7 bases that match TRBD1. This CDR3 has 15 residues. Germline CDR1 and CDR2: MDHEN and SYDVKM. V was pared by 7 bases and J by 1 base, with 4 bases of the junction left unmatched. CDR3 protein: CASTRGQSGANVLTF. The CDR3 coding sequence is TGTGCCAGCACCAGGGGACAGTCTGGGGCCAACGTCCTGACTTTC.

Regarding this clone: At one end, the junction sequence differs from germline, possibly due to a read error. This chain links TRBV7-7 with TRBJ2-5; TRBD2 might be the D (6 bases). Per germline, CDR1 SSHAT and CDR2 FNYEAQ (reference sequence). The length of the CDR3 is 16 residues. The CDR3, as DNA: TGTGCTAGCAGCTCCTCCACGGCTGGGGTGGGGGGGACCCAGTACTTC. This gives the protein CASSSSTAGVGGTQYF.